This T cell receptor beta chain was recorded in a study of blood T cell repertoires in COVID-19. The wider study: T cells, B-cell-depleted T cells, or PBMCs supplied cDNA or gDNA.

Germline lookup yields CDR1 MNHNY and CDR2 SVGAGI (reference sequence). This CDR3 is built from 12 residues. V shed 6 bases and J shed 3 bases, with 8 bases lying between them. Produced via immunoSEQ multiplex PCR; TCRdb's table is partial and in-frame only. The sample includes 300,000 to 350,000 clones, nearly 90% of them seen just once. The sequenced sample consisted of PBMCs or T cells enriched from blood (not recorded which). V and J are TRBV6-6 and TRBJ1-1; tentative D call: TRBD1 (5 bases). The receptor was isolated from a woman in her late teens or twenties with acute COVID-19. In DNA form, the CDR3 reads TGTGCCAGCAGGGGGCCGGACACTGAAGCTTTCTTT. Amino acid sequence: CASRGPDTEAFF.